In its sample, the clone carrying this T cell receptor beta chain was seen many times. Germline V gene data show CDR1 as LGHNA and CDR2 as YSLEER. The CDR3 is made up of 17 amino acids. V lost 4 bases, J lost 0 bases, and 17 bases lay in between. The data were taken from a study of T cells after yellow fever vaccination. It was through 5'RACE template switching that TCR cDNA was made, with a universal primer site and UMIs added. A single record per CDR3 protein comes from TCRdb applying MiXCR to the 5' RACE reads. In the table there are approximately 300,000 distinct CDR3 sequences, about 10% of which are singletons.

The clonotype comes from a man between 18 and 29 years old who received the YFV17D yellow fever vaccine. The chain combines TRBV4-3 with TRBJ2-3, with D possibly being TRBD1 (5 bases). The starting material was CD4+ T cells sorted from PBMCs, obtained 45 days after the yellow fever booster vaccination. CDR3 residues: CASSPRAVGASTDTQYF. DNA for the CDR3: TGCGCCAGCAGCCCTCGTGCGGTAGGGGCTAGCACAGATACGCAGTATTTT.